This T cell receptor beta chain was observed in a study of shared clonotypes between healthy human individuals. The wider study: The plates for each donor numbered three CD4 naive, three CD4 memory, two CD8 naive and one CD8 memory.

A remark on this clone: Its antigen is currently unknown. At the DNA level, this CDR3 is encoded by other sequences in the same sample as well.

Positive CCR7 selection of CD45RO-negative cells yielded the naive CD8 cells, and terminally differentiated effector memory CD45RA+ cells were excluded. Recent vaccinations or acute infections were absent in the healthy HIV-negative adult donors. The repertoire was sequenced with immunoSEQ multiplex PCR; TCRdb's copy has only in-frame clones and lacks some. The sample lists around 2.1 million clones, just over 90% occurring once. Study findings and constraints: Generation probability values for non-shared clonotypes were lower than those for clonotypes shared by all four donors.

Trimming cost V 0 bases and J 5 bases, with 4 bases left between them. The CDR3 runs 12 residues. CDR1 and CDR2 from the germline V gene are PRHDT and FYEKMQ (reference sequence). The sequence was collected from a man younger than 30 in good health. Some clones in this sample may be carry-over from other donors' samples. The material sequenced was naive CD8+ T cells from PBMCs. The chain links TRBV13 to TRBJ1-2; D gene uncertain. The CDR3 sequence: CASSLGRYGYTF. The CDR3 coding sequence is TGTGCCAGCAGCTTAGGGCGGTATGGCTACACCTTC.